This TCR beta chain originates from a study of OX40 agonist ivuxolimab in advanced cancers. Across the study: At approximately 80% male, the cohort had a mean age of about 60 years, ranging from roughly 20 to 90. Study conclusions and caveats: There was clonal expansion of CD4+ and CD8+ blood T cells by week 6 at 0.1 to 3.0 mg/kg. Expanded clones tended on average to be more numerous among CD8+ T cells than CD4+.

V gave up 5 bases and J gave up 3 bases, with 13 bases separating them. CDR3 length equals 14 residues. Germline-derived CDR1 and CDR2 are MNHNS and SASEGT. This clone was counted only a few times. Its antigen is as yet unknown. Libraries were prepared by immunoSEQ multiplex PCR; TCRdb keeps only in-frame clonotypes and omits some of them. The data contain 77,000 or so clones, about 84% of them seen just once; the ten biggest clones take up around 0.51%. The sequences come from CD4+ or CD8+ T cells sorted from blood, collected in a trial of the OX40 agonist ivuxolimab. The chain employs TRBV6-1 and TRBJ2-5; D tentatively fits TRBD1 or TRBD2 (5 bases each). The receptor was derived from an adult with an advanced solid tumor such as melanoma, head and neck, liver or kidney cancer. The CDR3, as DNA: TGTGCCAGCAGTCCAGGGAGACAGAAAGAGACCCAGTACTTC. This translates into CASSPGRQKETQYF.